The 7 T cell receptor beta chains below come from one sample, sequenced in a study of blood T cell repertoires in COVID-19. Assay: immunoSEQ multiplex PCR; the TCRdb copy retains only in-frame clones and omits some. The sample consists of about 140,000 clones, about four fifths of them appearing once. Sequencing input: PBMCs or T cells enriched from blood (not recorded which). Every receptor here comes from a woman between 45 and 60 years old with acute COVID-19.

This clone was recorded a few times. The chain couples TRBV6-5 to TRBJ1-1; the match to TRBD1 covers 8 bases. V lost 6 bases and J lost 0; bases outside the gene matches: 6. Germline CDR1 MNHEY, CDR2 SVGAGI. This CDR3 has 15 amino acids. CDR3 residues: CASSLTGALNTEAFF. In DNA form, the CDR3 reads TGTGCCAGCAGCTTGACAGGGGCCCTGAACACTGAAGCTTTCTTT.

The rearrangement joins TRBV4-2 to TRBJ2-5, with a tentative D call TRBD2 (6 bases). Looked up from germline, CDR1 is LGHNA and CDR2 is YNFKEQ. The V and J ends lost 4 bases and 2 bases respectively, with 20 bases between them. The CDR3 length is 17 residues. CDR3 in amino acids: CASSPSMAGTGQETQYF. CDR3 sequence (DNA): TGTGCCAGCAGCCCGAGTATGGCGGGGACCGGACAAGAGACCCAGTACTTC.

V gene TRBV5-4 combines with J gene TRBJ1-4; possible D gene TRBD1, 6 bases. Germline CDR1 is SGHNT and CDR2 is YYREEE (reference sequence). The CDR3 runs to 14 residues. V was pared by 0 bases and J by 5 bases, with 8 bases between. The CDR3 is CASSLAGVNEKLFF. CDR3 in DNA: TGTGCCAGCAGCTTGGCAGGGGTGAATGAAAAACTGTTTTTT. The full variable domain, rest sourced from reference TRBV5-4 and TRBJ1-4, is ETGVTQSPTHLIKTRGQQVTLRCSSQSGHNTVSWYQQALGQGPQFIFQYYREEENGRGNFPPRFSGLQFPNYSSELNVNALELDDSALYLCASSLAGVNEKLFFGSGTQLSVL.

The chain has TRBV4-2 and TRBJ2-1; 7 bases map to TRBD2. This CDR3 is built from 17 residues. V lost 4 bases and J lost 0; bases outside the gene matches: 9. Germline CDR1 LGHNA, CDR2 YNFKEQ. The DNA of the CDR3 is TGTGCCAGCAGCCGTATAAGCGGGACCAGCTCCTACAATGAGCAGTTCTTC. Protein product: CASSRISGTSSYNEQFF.

V gene TRBV14 combines with J gene TRBJ2-7; 10 nucleotides agree with TRBD2. Germline V lookup: CDR1 SGHDN, CDR2 FVKESK. This CDR3 contains 15 residues. V lost 5 bases and J lost 3; bases outside the gene matches: 7. The chain's CDR3 is CASSVAGGLGYEQYF. The CDR3 nucleotides are TGTGCCAGCAGCGTAGCGGGAGGTTTGGGCTACGAGCAGTACTTC. The variable domain in full, with the rest retrieved from reference TRBV14 and TRBJ2-7, is EAGVTQFPSHSVIEKGQTVTLRCDPISGHDNLYWYRRVMGKEIKFLLHFVKESKQDESGMPNNRFLAERTGGTYSTLKVQPAELEDSGVYFCASSVAGGLGYEQYFGPGTRLTVT.

The CDR3 region has the DNA TGTGCCAGCAGTCCGACAGGGGGGCAGCCCCAGCATTTT. Amino acids: CASSPTGGQPQHF. The chain employs TRBV27 and TRBJ1-5; 9 positions match TRBD1. CDR1 MNHEY and CDR2 SMNVEV come from the germline V gene (reference sequence). The length of the CDR3 is 13 residues. The V and J ends lost 5 bases and 7 bases, in that order; junction bases with no gene match: 3.

The V gene is TRBV24-1, the J gene TRBJ1-1, with a possible D match to TRBD1 (5 bases). Germline assignment: CDR1 KGHDR and CDR2 SFDVKD. V was clipped by 2 bases and J by 7 bases, with 10 bases between them. The CDR3 spans 13 residues. The CDR3, as DNA: TGTGCCACCAGTGATTCCAGGGCCAGTGAAGCTTTCTTT. Protein sequence: CATSDSRASEAFF.